These 24 T cell receptor beta chains originate from one sample sequenced in a study of T cell clones after liver transplantation. The repertoire was sequenced with immunoSEQ multiplex PCR; TCRdb's copy has only in-frame clones and lacks some. Of about 120,000 clones listed, around nine tenths are singletons. The sequencing used CD4+ T cells from blood, collected 12 months after liver transplant. The receptors were sampled from a human patient who received a liver transplant. Some T cells here may be from the graft donor.

This sequence joins TRBV7-8 and TRBJ2-7, with 8 bases lining up with TRBD1. Unmatched junction bases numbered 6, after V lost 5 bases and J lost 0 bases. This CDR3 is 15 amino acids long. Germline V gene sequence: CDR1 SGHVS, CDR2 FQNEAQ. The DNA for the CDR3 is TGTGCCAGCAGCCCTAGGACAGGGAGCTCCTACGAGCAGTACTTC. Its translation is CASSPRTGSSYEQYF.

The CDR3 sequence is CASTYSGTLQETQYF. The CDR3 DNA follows: TGTGCCAGCACCTATTCCGGGACACTACAAGAGACCCAGTACTTC. This chain uses TRBV2 with TRBJ2-5; D is possibly TRBD1 (6 bases). The CDR3 contains 15 residues. Germline V gene data show CDR1 as SNHLY and CDR2 as FYNNEI. V lost 7 bases and J 2 bases, leaving 17 bases between the germline ends.

This clone was seen only once. The rearrangement uses TRBV19 and TRBJ2-7; D is uncertain. CDR3 length: 14 amino acids. V dropped 3 bases and J dropped 2 bases, with 11 bases sitting between them. Germline values: CDR1 LNHDA, CDR2 SQIVND (reference sequence). Written as DNA, the CDR3 is TGTGCCAGTAGTATCAGGCGGTTACCCTACGAGCAGTACTTC. Amino acid sequence: CASSIRRLPYEQYF.

V is TRBV9 and J is TRBJ1-4; 7 bases agree with TRBD1. This CDR3 is built from 16 residues. Trimming took 0 bases from V and 8 from J; bases not matched to a gene: 10. Germline CDR1 SGDLS, CDR2 YYNGEE. CDR3 coding DNA: TGTGCCAGCAGCGTAGAAAAGGGGACAGAGGGGGAAAAACTGTTTTTT. Its protein product is CASSVEKGTEGEKLFF.

The chain has TRBV2 and TRBJ2-2; a possible D gene is TRBD2 (6 bases). The V end lost 4 bases, the J end lost 7 bases, and 10 bases lay between the germline ends. Germline loops: CDR1 SNHLY, CDR2 FYNNEI. The CDR3 covers 13 residues. CDR3 nucleotides: TGTGCCAGCAGTGTTTGGGGGGTCGGGGAGCTGTTTTTT. As protein: CASSVWGVGELFF.

The chain employs TRBV28 and TRBJ1-1; the D is unclear. V dropped 6 bases and J dropped 2 bases, with 13 bases sitting between them. This CDR3 is 14 amino acids long. From germline, CDR1 is MDHEN and CDR2 SYDVKM. The CDR3 DNA reads as TGTGCCAGCAGGATGCCGGGATCTAACACTGAAGCTTTCTTT. The encoded protein is CASRMPGSNTEAFF.

The V call is TRBV28, the J call TRBJ1-2; no reliable D call. The length of the CDR3 is 11 residues. V lost 5 bases and J 6 bases, leaving 7 bases between the germline ends. Germline V gene data show CDR1 as MDHEN and CDR2 as SYDVKM. Written as DNA, the CDR3 is TGTGCCAGCAGTAGGACCCATGGCTACACCTTC. It translates to CASSRTHGYTF.

The gene calls are TRBV6-5 and TRBJ2-5; D is ambiguous. V gave up 0 bases and J gave up 3 bases, with 8 bases separating them. Germline V CDR1 and CDR2: MNHEY, SVGAGI. There are 14 residues in the CDR3. CDR3 protein: CASSYSGGKETQYF. As DNA, the CDR3 is TGTGCCAGCAGTTACTCGGGCGGTAAAGAGACCCAGTACTTC.

The V and J genes are TRBV5-1 and TRBJ2-7; TRBD2 matches 14 bases. V lost 3 bases to trimming and J lost 3 bases; unmatched junction nucleotides: 2. This CDR3 has 15 residues. The germline V gene has CDR1 SGHRS and CDR2 YFSETQ. CDR3 in amino acids: CASSSGLAGDYEQYF. In DNA form, the CDR3 reads TGCGCCAGCAGCTCGGGACTAGCGGGGGACTACGAGCAGTACTTC.

This chain connects TRBV29-1 to TRBJ2-3; no firm D call. The V gene's germline CDR1 is SQVTM and CDR2 ANQGSEA. This CDR3 region has 14 residues. V was shortened by 5 bases and J by 1 base, with 13 bases between the two germline ends. CDR3 region: CSVRGRSRTDTQYF. In DNA form, the CDR3 reads TGCAGCGTTCGTGGACGGTCTCGCACAGATACGCAGTATTTT.

As DNA, the CDR3 is TGTGCCAGCAGCTATCTAGAGTACGAGCAGTACTTC. This translates into CASSYLEYEQYF. The chain is built from TRBV28 and TRBJ2-7; D is unclear. Germline CDR1 is MDHEN and CDR2 is SYDVKM. The CDR3 length is 12 residues. Trimming left V 6 bases short and J 4 bases short, with 10 bases between.

This rearrangement joins TRBV5-1 to TRBJ2-7; no clear D. There are 15 residues in the CDR3. Germline V lookup: CDR1 SGHRS, CDR2 YFSETQ. The V gene lost 1 base and the J gene lost 0 bases, with 11 bases spanning the gap. Here the CDR3 DNA reads TGCGCCAGCAGCTTGATCCCGGAAAGCTCCTACGAGCAGTACTTC. It is translated as CASSLIPESSYEQYF.

This chain uses TRBV30 with TRBJ2-1; the D gene is possibly TRBD2 (5 bases). CDR1 GTSNPN and CDR2 SVGIG come from the germline V gene (reference sequence). The CDR3 runs 15 residues. With 1 base removed from V and 7 bases from J, the gap between germline ends came to 17 bases. The CDR3 nucleotides read TGTGCCTGGAGTGCTTCCCCTAGCCGAAAGAATGAGCAGTTCTTC. Its protein is CAWSASPSRKNEQFF.

The chain links TRBV7-8 to TRBJ2-7; possible D gene TRBD2, 7 bases. The CDR3 is 14 residues long. Per germline, CDR1 SGHVS and CDR2 FQNEAQ. V shed 1 base and J shed 5 bases, with 12 bases lying between them. DNA of the CDR3: TGTGCCAGCAGCTTAGGGGGGGGCGCGGACGAGCAGTACTTC. Translated, it gives CASSLGGGADEQYF.

This clone was counted a single time. The chain joins TRBV9 to TRBJ2-2; D unclear. The germline gives CDR1 SGDLS, CDR2 YYNGEE. This CDR3 has 14 residues. V dropped 0 bases and J dropped 3 bases, with 6 bases sitting between them. CDR3 residues: CASSVALDTGELFF. The CDR3 DNA is TGTGCCAGCAGCGTAGCCCTGGACACCGGGGAGCTGTTTTTT.

The chain employs TRBV7-2 and TRBJ2-1; D gene ambiguous. The germline V gene has CDR1 SGHTA and CDR2 FQGNSA. CDR3 length: 12 residues. Trimming shortened V by 1 base and J by 10 bases, and 8 bases separated the two germline ends. CDR3 sequence: CASSLVLTEQFF. Here the CDR3 DNA reads TGTGCCAGCAGCTTAGTGCTCACAGAGCAGTTCTTC.

In this sample, this clone turned up once. V gene TRBV11-3 combines with J gene TRBJ2-7, with D perhaps matching TRBD2 (6 bases). CDR3 length: 15 amino acids. The germline V gene encodes CDR1 SGHNT and CDR2 YENEEA. V was trimmed by 5 bases and J by 2 bases, leaving 16 bases between them. CDR3: CASSLSGLQAYEQYF. For the CDR3, the DNA is TGTGCCAGCAGCCTATCGGGACTTCAAGCCTACGAGCAGTACTTC. Based on the CDR3 plus reference TRBV11-3 and TRBJ2-7, the full variable domain is EAGVVQSPRYKIIEKKQPVAFWCNPISGHNTLYWYLQNLGQGPELLIRYENEEAVDDSQLPKDRFSAERLKGVDSTLKIQPAELGDSAVYLCASSLSGLQAYEQYFGPGTRLTVT.

V and J are TRBV2 and TRBJ2-3; 11 bases agree with TRBD2. Germline loops: CDR1 SNHLY, CDR2 FYNNEI. The CDR3 extends over 16 amino acids. The trim removed 4 bases at V and 6 bases at J, leaving 9 bases unmatched. CDR3 DNA: TGTGCCAGCAGTGGGGGTCTAGCGGGAGGTTACGATACGCAGTATTTT. Protein: CASSGGLAGGYDTQYF.

The gene calls are TRBV6-1 and TRBJ2-5, with TRBD2 identical over 7 bases. The V gene's germline CDR1 is MNHNS and CDR2 SASEGT. With V trimmed by 5 bases and J by 1 base, 4 bases remained unmatched. The CDR3 is 14 amino acids. Written as DNA, the CDR3 is TGTGCCAGCAGTTTCTCGGGGGGCCAAGAGACCCAGTACTTC. It encodes CASSFSGGQETQYF.

The V call is TRBV7-2, the J call TRBJ2-5, with D perhaps TRBD2 (5 bases). Germline V CDR1 and CDR2: SGHTA, FQGNSA. The CDR3 contains 13 residues. V was clipped by 5 bases and J by 5 bases, with 12 bases between them. The CDR3 protein is CASSPFRGETQYF. The CDR3 bases are TGTGCCAGCAGCCCTTTTAGAGGGGAGACCCAGTACTTC.

This clone showed up just once. The chain recombines TRBV5-1 with TRBJ2-7, with D perhaps matching TRBD2 (5 bases). The CDR3 consists of 11 residues. Trimming stripped 4 bases from V and 7 bases from J, with 9 bases between. The germline V gene has CDR1 SGHRS and CDR2 YFSETQ. CDR3 coding DNA: TGCGCCAGCAGCCGAGGGAAGGAGCAGTACTTC. Translating it yields CASSRGKEQYF.

The chain is built from TRBV28 and TRBJ2-7; a weak D match, TRBD1 (6 bases). V lost 10 bases to trimming and J lost 0 bases, with 13 bases between them. CDR3 length equals 13 residues. Germline CDR1 is MDHEN and CDR2 is SYDVKM. CDR3 loop: CANRKTGSYEQYF. CDR3 in DNA: TGTGCCAACCGAAAGACAGGCTCCTACGAGCAGTACTTC.

The rearrangement links TRBV28 to TRBJ1-3; D remains unclear. Trimming took 6 bases from V and 3 from J, leaving 15 bases between them. The germline gives CDR1 MDHEN, CDR2 SYDVKM. CDR3 length: 15 residues. The CDR3 spells CASSSDWSSGNTIYF. DNA for the CDR3: TGTGCCAGCAGCTCAGACTGGAGCAGTGGAAACACCATATATTTT.

The chain uses TRBV5-1 and TRBJ2-1, with D possibly being TRBD1 (6 bases). The length of the CDR3 is 16 residues. Deletions cut 5 bases from V and 0 bases from J, with 15 bases between. Germline-derived CDR1 and CDR2 are SGHRS and YFSETQ. The CDR3 loop reads CASRGITGHSYNEQFF. CDR3 coding DNA: TGCGCCAGCAGGGGAATAACAGGGCACTCCTACAATGAGCAGTTCTTC. The whole variable domain, filled in from reference TRBV5-1 and TRBJ2-1, reads KAGVTQTPRYLIKTRGQQVTLSCSPISGHRSVSWYQQTPGQGLQFLFEYFSETQRNKGNFPGRFSGRQFSNSRSEMNVSTLELGDSALYLCASRGITGHSYNEQFFGPGTRLTVL.